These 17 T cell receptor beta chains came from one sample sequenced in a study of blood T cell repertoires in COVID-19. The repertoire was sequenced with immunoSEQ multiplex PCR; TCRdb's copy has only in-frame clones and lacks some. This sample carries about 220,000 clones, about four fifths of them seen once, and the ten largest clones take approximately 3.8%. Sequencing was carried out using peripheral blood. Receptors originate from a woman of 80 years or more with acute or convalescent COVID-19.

The CDR3 sequence: CASSTEVEYRNTIYF. DNA for the CDR3: TGTGCCAGCAGCACAGAAGTAGAGTATCGGAACACCATATATTTT. The chain couples TRBV9 to TRBJ1-3, with D uncertain. V dropped 4 bases and J dropped 7 bases, with 18 bases sitting between them. Germline assignment: CDR1 SGDLS and CDR2 YYNGEE. The CDR3 length is 15 residues.

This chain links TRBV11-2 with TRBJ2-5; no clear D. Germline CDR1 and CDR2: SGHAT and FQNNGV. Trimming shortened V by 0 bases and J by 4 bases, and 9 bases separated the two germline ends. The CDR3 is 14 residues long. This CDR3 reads CASSLDGQSETQYF. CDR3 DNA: TGTGCCAGCAGCTTAGATGGGCAGTCAGAGACCCAGTACTTC.

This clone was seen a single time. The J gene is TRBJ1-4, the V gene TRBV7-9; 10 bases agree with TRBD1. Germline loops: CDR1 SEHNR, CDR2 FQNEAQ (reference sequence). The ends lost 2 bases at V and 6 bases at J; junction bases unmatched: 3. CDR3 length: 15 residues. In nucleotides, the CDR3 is TGTGCCAGCAGCTTATCCGGGACAGGGGATGAAAAACTGTTTTTT. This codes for CASSLSGTGDEKLFF.

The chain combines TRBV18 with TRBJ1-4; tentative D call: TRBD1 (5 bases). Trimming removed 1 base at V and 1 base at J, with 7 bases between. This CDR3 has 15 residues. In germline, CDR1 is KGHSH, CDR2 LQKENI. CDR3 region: CASSPRGQTNEKLFF. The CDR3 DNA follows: TGTGCCAGCTCACCACGCGGACAAACTAATGAAAAACTGTTTTTT.

The CDR3 spells CASSLAMDTAPQFF. The CDR3 bases are TGTGCCAGCAGCTTAGCGATGGACACCGCCCCGCAGTTCTTC. J is TRBJ2-1 and V is TRBV7-9; tentative D call: TRBD1 (5 bases). This CDR3 spans 14 amino acids. CDR1 is SEHNR and CDR2 is FQNEAQ in the germline V gene (reference sequence). The V gene lost 0 bases and the J gene lost 12 bases, with 15 bases spanning the gap.

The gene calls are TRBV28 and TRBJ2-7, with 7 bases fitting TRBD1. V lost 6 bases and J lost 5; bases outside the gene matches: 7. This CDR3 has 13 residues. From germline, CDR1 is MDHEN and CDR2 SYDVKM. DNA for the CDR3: TGTGCCAGCAGCCAACAGGGGACCAACGAGCAGTACTTC. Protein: CASSQQGTNEQYF. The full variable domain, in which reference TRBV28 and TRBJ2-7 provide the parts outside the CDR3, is DVKVTQSSRYLVKRTGEKVFLECVQDMDHENMFWYRQDPGLGLRLIYFSYDVKMKEKGDIPEGYSVSREKKERFSLILESASTNQTSMYLCASSQQGTNEQYFGPGTRLTVT.

The chain's CDR3 is CASSQFPGDQPQHF. Here the CDR3 DNA reads TGTGCCAGCAGCCAATTCCCAGGGGATCAGCCCCAGCATTTT. This chain uses TRBV3-1 (or the pseudogene TRBV3-2) with TRBJ1-5; maybe TRBD1 (6 bases). Germline lookup yields CDR1 LGHDT and CDR2 YNNKEL (reference sequence). The V end lost 2 bases, the J end lost 5 bases, and 10 bases lay between the germline ends. CDR3 length equals 14 residues.

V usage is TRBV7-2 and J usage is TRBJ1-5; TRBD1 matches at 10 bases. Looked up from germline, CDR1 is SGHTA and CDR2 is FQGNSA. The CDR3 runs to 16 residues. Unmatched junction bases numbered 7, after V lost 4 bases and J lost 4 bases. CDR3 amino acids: CASSSGDRGLNQPQHF. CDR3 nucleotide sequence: TGTGCCAGCAGCTCGGGGGACAGGGGATTAAATCAGCCCCAGCATTTT.

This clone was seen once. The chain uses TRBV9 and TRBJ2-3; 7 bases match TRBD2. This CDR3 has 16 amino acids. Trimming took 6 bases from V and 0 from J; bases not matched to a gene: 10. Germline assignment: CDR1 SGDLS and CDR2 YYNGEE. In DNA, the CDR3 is TGTGCCAGCAACCTAGAAGGAGCGGGGAGCACAGATACGCAGTATTTT. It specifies CASNLEGAGSTDTQYF. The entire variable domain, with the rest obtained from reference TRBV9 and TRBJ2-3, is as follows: DSGVTQTPKHLITATGQRVTLRCSPRSGDLSVYWYQQSLDQGLQFLIQYYNGEERAKGNILERFSAQQFPDLHSELNLSSLELGDSALYFCASNLEGAGSTDTQYFGPGTRLTVL.

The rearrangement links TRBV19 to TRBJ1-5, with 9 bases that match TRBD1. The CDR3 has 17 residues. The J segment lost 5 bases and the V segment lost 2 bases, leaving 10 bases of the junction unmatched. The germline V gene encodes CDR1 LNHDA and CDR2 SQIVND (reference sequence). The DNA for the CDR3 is TGTGCCAGTAGTATATCGTGGGGACAGGGATCCGATCAGCCCCAGCATTTT. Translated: CASSISWGQGSDQPQHF.

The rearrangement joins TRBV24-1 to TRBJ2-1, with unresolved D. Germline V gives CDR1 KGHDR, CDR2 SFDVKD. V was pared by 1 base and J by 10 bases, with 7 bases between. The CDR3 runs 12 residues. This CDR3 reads CATSDFAGEQFF. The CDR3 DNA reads TGTGCCACCAGTGATTTCGCTGGCGAGCAGTTCTTC.

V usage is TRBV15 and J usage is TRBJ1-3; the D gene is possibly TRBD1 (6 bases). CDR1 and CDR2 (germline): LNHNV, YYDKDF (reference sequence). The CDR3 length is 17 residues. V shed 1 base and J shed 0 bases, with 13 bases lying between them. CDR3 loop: CATSRVLGGRSGNTIYF. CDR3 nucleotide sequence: TGTGCCACCAGCAGAGTACTAGGGGGACGCTCTGGAAACACCATATATTTT.

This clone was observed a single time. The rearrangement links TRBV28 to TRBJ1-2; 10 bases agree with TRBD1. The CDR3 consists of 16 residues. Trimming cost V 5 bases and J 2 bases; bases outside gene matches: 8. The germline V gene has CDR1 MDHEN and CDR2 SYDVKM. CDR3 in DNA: TGTGCCAGCAGTCCACCCTGGGGACAGGGGAACTATGGCTACACCTTC. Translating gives CASSPPWGQGNYGYTF.

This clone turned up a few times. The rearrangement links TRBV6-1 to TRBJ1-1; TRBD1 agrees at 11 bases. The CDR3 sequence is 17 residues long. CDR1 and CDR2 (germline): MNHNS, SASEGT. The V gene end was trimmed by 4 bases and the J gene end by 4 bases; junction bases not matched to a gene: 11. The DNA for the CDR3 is TGTGCCAGCAGTGCCCTACCGGGACAGGGGGGGAGCACTGAAGCTTTCTTT. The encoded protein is CASSALPGQGGSTEAFF.

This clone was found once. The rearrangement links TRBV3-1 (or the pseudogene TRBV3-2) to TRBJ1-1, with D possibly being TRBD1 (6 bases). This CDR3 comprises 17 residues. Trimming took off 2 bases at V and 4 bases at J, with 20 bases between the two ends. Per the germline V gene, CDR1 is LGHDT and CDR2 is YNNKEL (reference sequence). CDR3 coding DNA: TGTGCCAGCAGCCAATCCGGGACACGTCTTATGGGCACTGAAGCTTTCTTT. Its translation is CASSQSGTRLMGTEAFF.

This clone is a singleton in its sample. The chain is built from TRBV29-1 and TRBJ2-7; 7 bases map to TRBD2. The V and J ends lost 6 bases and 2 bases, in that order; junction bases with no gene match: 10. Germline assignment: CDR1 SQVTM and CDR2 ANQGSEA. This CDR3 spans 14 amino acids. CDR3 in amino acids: CSVLPSGTAYEQYF. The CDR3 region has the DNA TGCAGCGTGCTACCGAGCGGGACCGCCTACGAGCAGTACTTC.

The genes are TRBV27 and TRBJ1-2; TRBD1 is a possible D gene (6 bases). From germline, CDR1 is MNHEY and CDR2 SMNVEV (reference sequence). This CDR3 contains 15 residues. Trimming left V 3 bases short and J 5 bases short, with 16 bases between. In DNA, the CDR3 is TGTGCCAGCAGTTTCTCGACACAGGGTCGGTATGGCTACACCTTC. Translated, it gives CASSFSTQGRYGYTF.